These 23 T cell receptor beta chains were all obtained from the same sample, sequenced in a study of beta chain features in type 1 diabetes. Expressed TCRB transcripts were sequenced because the entire RNA isolate underwent reverse transcription. The table came from immunoSEQ multiplex PCR; TCRdb's copy has only in-frame clones and leaves some out. The sample contains about 290,000 clones, approximately 8.1% of which appear only once. The sequencing sample was made of central memory CD4+ T cells from blood. The receptors were gathered from a woman aged 18-35 years in good health.

Only a few counts were recorded for this clone. The gene calls are TRBV4-1 and TRBJ1-4; no firm D call. The CDR3 is 11 amino acids. The V end lost 4 bases, the J end lost 8 bases, and 5 bases lay between the germline ends. CDR1 MGHRA and CDR2 YSYEKL come from the germline V gene. The CDR3 here is CASSPAEKLFF. DNA for the CDR3: TGCGCCAGCAGCCCTGCCGAAAAACTGTTTTTT.

This clone came up many times. V gene TRBV28 combines with J gene TRBJ1-2; D perhaps matches TRBD1 (6 bases). V was trimmed by 4 bases and J by 7 bases, leaving 16 bases between them. CDR1 is MDHEN and CDR2 is SYDVKM in the germline V gene. This CDR3 is 14 amino acids long. CDR3 sequence (DNA): TGTGCCAGCAGTTCACTACAGGGAAGGAGTGGCTACACCTTC. Encoded protein: CASSSLQGRSGYTF.

This clone occurred a few times. The rearrangement joins TRBV5-6 to TRBJ2-7; D is unresolved. CDR3 length: 13 residues. V dropped 0 bases and J dropped 5 bases, with 9 bases sitting between them. Germline CDR1 is SGHDT and CDR2 is YYEEEE. CDR3 region: CASSLANVDEQYV. In DNA form, the CDR3 reads TGTGCCAGCAGCTTGGCCAACGTGGACGAGCAGTACGTC.

Only a few counts were recorded for this clone. The chain is built from TRBV6-6 and TRBJ1-2; D is unclear. CDR1 and CDR2 (germline): MNHNY, SVGAGI (reference sequence). The CDR3 extends over 13 amino acids. The V end lost 7 bases, the J end lost 4 bases, and 13 bases lay between the germline ends. The CDR3 sequence is CASTVTETYGYTF. As DNA, the CDR3 is TGTGCCAGCACCGTGACGGAGACCTATGGCTACACCTTC.

The chain is built from TRBV19 and TRBJ2-1; 9 bases line up with TRBD1. The length of the CDR3 is 16 residues. Germline V gene lookup returns CDR1 LNHDA and CDR2 SQIVND (reference sequence). Unmatched junction bases numbered 12, after V lost 4 bases and J lost 8 bases. CDR3: CASSRGTGFVLDEQFF. The CDR3 nucleotides read TGTGCCAGTAGTAGAGGGACAGGGTTCGTATTAGATGAGCAGTTCTTC.

Only a few counts were recorded for this clone. V and J are TRBV7-9 and TRBJ2-3, with D possibly matching TRBD1 (7 bases). V lost 4 bases and J 2 bases, leaving 22 bases between the germline ends. CDR3 length equals 18 residues. The germline gives CDR1 SEHNR, CDR2 FQNEAQ (reference sequence). The CDR3 reads CASSSLGGGGPITDTQYF. The CDR3 bases are TGTGCCAGCAGCTCCCTCGGCGGAGGGGGCCCTATCACAGATACGCAGTATTTT.

The chain joins TRBV10-3 to TRBJ1-6, with D possibly TRBD1 on 5 matching bases. Germline V gene data show CDR1 as ENHRY and CDR2 as SYGVKD. The CDR3 is 16 amino acids. Trimming took 5 bases from V and 4 from J, leaving 15 bases between them. The DNA of the CDR3 is TGTGCCATCAGTCCCCAGGGCCCCGGGTATAATTCACCCCTCCACTTT. It encodes CAISPQGPGYNSPLHF.

This clone was found a few times. The chain carries TRBV5-1 and TRBJ2-3; D unclear. Germline CDR1 reads SGHRS; CDR2 reads YFSETQ. This CDR3 comprises 12 residues. The ends were cut back, 4 bases at V and 3 bases at J, with 6 bases in the middle. The CDR3 DNA reads TGCGCCAGCAGCCTAGAAACAGATACGCAGTATTTT. Translation gives CASSLETDTQYF.

There are many counts of this clone. The rearrangement uses TRBV4-3 and TRBJ2-2; D might be TRBD1 (5 bases). This CDR3 has 15 amino acids. Germline-derived CDR1 and CDR2 are LGHNA and YSLEER. The ends were cut back, 6 bases at V and 2 bases at J, with 13 bases in the middle. DNA for the CDR3: TGCGCCAGCAGGCCGACAGAGTTTAACACCGGGGAGCTGTTTTTT. This sequence encodes CASRPTEFNTGELFF.

This clone was counted once. The rearrangement links TRBV4-3 to TRBJ1-1; TRBD1 aligns across 8 bases. V lost 0 bases, J lost 3 bases, and 6 bases stayed unmatched. The CDR3 runs to 16 residues. Per germline, CDR1 LGHNA and CDR2 YSLEER. CDR3 DNA: TGCGCCAGCAGCCAAGACCAGACAGGGGACGACACTGAAGCTTTCTTT. This encodes CASSQDQTGDDTEAFF.

This clone occurred a few times. The gene calls are TRBV30 and TRBJ1-2, with D perhaps matching TRBD1 (5 bases). CDR1 and CDR2 (germline): GTSNPN, SVGIG (reference sequence). The V end was cut by 3 bases, the J end by 2 bases, with 16 bases between. The CDR3 has 15 residues. CDR3 DNA: TGTGCCTGGAGGGGGTGGGCAGGGAACAACTATGGCTACACCTTC. As protein: CAWRGWAGNNYGYTF.

The table lists this clone with a count of one. The genes are TRBV2 and TRBJ2-3; 7 bases map to TRBD2. V lost 2 bases and J lost 4; bases outside the gene matches: 3. This CDR3 comprises 14 residues. CDR1 SNHLY and CDR2 FYNNEI come from the germline V gene. The DNA of the CDR3 is TGTGCCAGCAGTGAACGGGGGGTCGCAGATACGCAGTATTTT. Translating gives CASSERGVADTQYF.

This clone has at least ten counts. The J gene is TRBJ2-1, the V gene TRBV4-3; D not certain. Trimming pared 0 bases from V and 6 bases from J, leaving 9 bases between. The CDR3 length is 14 residues. Germline V gene sequence: CDR1 LGHNA, CDR2 YSLEER. The CDR3 region is CASSQDLTGNEQFF. The CDR3 DNA is TGCGCCAGCAGCCAAGATCTTACGGGCAATGAGCAGTTCTTC.

This clone has a count of ten or more. The CDR3 sequence is CASSVFEKLFF. The CDR3 DNA reads TGTGCCAGCAGCGTATTTGAAAAACTGTTTTTT. This chain links TRBV5-8 with TRBJ1-4, with D unclear. The V and J ends lost 4 bases and 7 bases respectively, with 5 bases between them. The germline V gene encodes CDR1 SGHTS and CDR2 YDEGEE. The CDR3 extends over 11 amino acids.

This clone has more than one count but fewer than ten. The chain employs TRBV27 and TRBJ2-5; TRBD2 aligns across 9 bases. V dropped 2 bases and J dropped 1; count of bases not matched to a gene: 8. In germline, CDR1 is MNHEY, CDR2 SMNVEV (reference sequence). CDR3 length equals 17 residues. The chain's CDR3 is CASSLGPAGGIQETQYF. CDR3 nucleotides: TGTGCCAGCAGTTTAGGGCCAGCGGGGGGAATCCAAGAGACCCAGTACTTC.

V gene TRBV25-1 combines with J gene TRBJ2-5; 8 bases line up with TRBD1. V lost 9 bases, J lost 3 bases, and 12 bases stayed unmatched. Germline loops: CDR1 MGHDK, CDR2 SYGVNS. The CDR3 has 15 amino acids. The CDR3 sequence: CASISFRGQEETQYF. DNA for the CDR3: TGTGCCAGTATATCGTTCAGGGGACAGGAAGAGACCCAGTACTTC.

This clone was detected many times. The chain links TRBV7-9 to TRBJ2-5; no definite D call. With 5 bases removed from V and 7 bases from J, the gap between germline ends came to 20 bases. The CDR3 spans 15 residues. Germline V gives CDR1 SEHNR, CDR2 FQNEAQ (reference sequence). The CDR3, as DNA: TGTGCCAGCAGCCAGGACGGCGGACCTGCTATGACCCAGTACTTC. Translating gives CASSQDGGPAMTQYF.

The chain links TRBV2 to TRBJ1-3; no reliable D call. Trimming removed 3 bases from V and 0 bases from J, with 6 bases in between. CDR1 SNHLY and CDR2 FYNNEI come from the germline V gene. The CDR3 extends over 14 amino acids. Written as DNA, the CDR3 is TGTGCCAGCAGTGATTTCAGCTCTGGAAACACCATATATTTT. Protein: CASSDFSSGNTIYF. Full variable domain (remainder filled in from reference TRBV2 and TRBJ1-3): EPEVTQTPSHQVTQMGQEVILRCVPISNHLYFYWYRQILGQKVEFLVSFYNNEISEKSEIFDDQFSVERPDGSNFTLKIRSTKLEDSAMYFCASSDFSSGNTIYFGEGSWLTVV.

V usage is TRBV27 and J usage is TRBJ1-4; D not resolved. Trimming pared 0 bases from V and 4 bases from J, leaving 6 bases between. The CDR3 sequence is 14 residues long. Germline V lookup: CDR1 MNHEY, CDR2 SMNVEV (reference sequence). CDR3 protein: CASSLSGRNEKLFF. The CDR3 bases are TGTGCCAGCAGTTTATCAGGGCGTAATGAAAAACTGTTTTTT.

There are many counts of this clone. This chain links TRBV20-1 with TRBJ1-2, with 7 bases that match TRBD1. Trimming took 6 bases from V and 8 from J; bases not matched to a gene: 6. Germline V gene sequence: CDR1 DFQATT, CDR2 SNEGSKA (reference sequence). The CDR3 totals 11 residues. The CDR3, as DNA: TGCAGTGCCGCGACAGGGCCCGGCTACACCTTC. It is translated as CSAATGPGYTF.

The chain uses TRBV11-3 and TRBJ2-2; 13 positions match TRBD2. The J segment lost 5 bases and the V segment lost 5 bases, leaving 8 bases of the junction unmatched. Germline CDR1 is SGHNT and CDR2 is YENEEA. This CDR3 comprises 17 residues. CDR3 bases: TGTGCCAGCAGCACCCGACTAGCGGGAGGAGGTACCGGGGAGCTGTTTTTT. Translation: CASSTRLAGGGTGELFF.

V is TRBV9 and J is TRBJ2-3; D gene ambiguous. This CDR3 has 15 amino acids. V lost 3 bases to trimming and J lost 2 bases, with 13 bases between them. The germline V gene encodes CDR1 SGDLS and CDR2 YYNGEE. CDR3 nucleotide sequence: TGTGCCAGCAGCGCCACGGACCATTACACAGATACGCAGTATTTT. Translated: CASSATDHYTDTQYF.

The chain links TRBV4-1 to TRBJ2-5, with 9 bases that match TRBD2. CDR3 length equals 17 residues. In germline, CDR1 is MGHRA, CDR2 YSYEKL. Trimming at V came to 1 base and at J to 5 bases, leaving 11 bases not matched to a gene. The CDR3 nucleotides read TGCGCCAGCAGCCAAGGGTTGGCTAGCGGGGTATATGAGACCCAGTACTTC. Translated, it gives CASSQGLASGVYETQYF.